A selection of T cell receptor beta chains follows, all from one sample in a study of T cells in Graves' hyperthyroidism and ophthalmopathy. Each CDR3 protein is one row after TCRdb ran MiXCR on the multiplex PCR reads. The top ten clones hold more than 7.5% of a sample with about 540,000 distinct CDR3 sequences, about 43% of them seen once. The sample was peripheral blood or thyroid tissue (not recorded which). Receptor source: a woman in her late teens or twenties with Graves' hyperthyroidism. Each CDR3 is given with its conserved first and last residue. The D gene is left open where the match is weak. Rows give clone size only sometimes, using once, few, many, or a class for an expanded clone.

d_call	j_call	v_call	clone_size	cdr3_nt	cdr3_aa
TRBD1	TRBJ1-4	TRBV20-1	-	TGCAGTGCTATACCACAGGGACAGGAGGGTGAAAAACTGTTTTTT	CSAIPQGQEGEKLFF
TRBD2	TRBJ2-5	TRBV7-2	-	TGTGCCAGCAGCCGGGGGGCTAGCGGGAGAGGAGAGACCCAGTACTTC	CASSRGASGRGETQYF
-	TRBJ2-3	TRBV11-3	-	TGTGCCAGCTGTCCGACGGGAGCCGCCACAGATACGCAGTATTTT	CASCPTGAATDTQYF
-	TRBJ2-5	TRBV7-2	once	TGTGCCAGCAGCCGGACAGCCCAAACGGAGACCCAGTACTTC	CASSRTAQTETQYF
TRBD1	TRBJ1-3	TRBV7-3	-	TGTGCCAGCAGCTTAGGATCCAGGGGGTCCTCCGGAAACACCATATATTTT	CASSLGSRGSSGNTIYF
TRBD1	TRBJ2-7	TRBV10-3	many	TGTGCCACCACCGGGGGACAGGAGGACGAGCAGTACTTC	CATTGGQEDEQYF
-	TRBJ2-7	TRBV25-1	-	TGTGCCAGCAGTGAATATTGGGACGCCGAGCAGTACTTC	CASSEYWDAEQYF
-	TRBJ1-1	TRBV2	-	TGTGCCAGCAGTGAAGTTCAGGAAAGCACTGAAGCTTTCTTT	CASSEVQESTEAFF
TRBD1	TRBJ1-5	TRBV7-9	many	TGTGCCAGCAGCTTAGCGACAGGGCTTCAGCCCCAGCATTTT	CASSLATGLQPQHF
TRBD1	TRBJ1-1	TRBV7-2	once	TGTGCCAGCAGCCTATCCACAGGGGCCTCTGGAAACACTGAAGCTTTCTTT	CASSLSTGASGNTEAFF
-	TRBJ2-7	TRBV29-1	-	TGCAGCAACCGGGGACGGTTAAGCGAGCAGTACTTC	CSNRGRLSEQYF
TRBD2	TRBJ2-7	TRBV29-1	-	TGCAGCAGTTCGCTAGCGGGAGCGGGCGAGCAGTACTTC	CSSSLAGAGEQYF
-	TRBJ2-5	TRBV5-1	many	TGCGCCAGCAGCTTGTGGGGCAGGGAGCTTGCAGAGACCCAGTACTTC	CASSLWGRELAETQYF
-	TRBJ1-4	TRBV2	many	TGTGCCAGCATGGACTATCAGTGGAGTGCAACTAATGAAAAACTGTTTTTT	CASMDYQWSATNEKLFF
-	TRBJ2-5	TRBV29-1	many	TGCAGCGTTGAGACGCAGGGAGAGACCCAGTACTTC	CSVETQGETQYF
-	TRBJ2-7	TRBV10-3	many	TGTGCCATCAGTGGTCAGGCGAACTACGAGCAGTACTTC	CAISGQANYEQYF
-	TRBJ1-2	TRBV7-2	many	TGTGCCAGCAGCTTAGACGGGAGCGGCTATGGCTACACCTTC	CASSLDGSGYGYTF
TRBD2	TRBJ2-7	TRBV29-1	-	TGCAGCACTGGGACTAGCGTTACCGAGCAGTACTTC	CSTGTSVTEQYF
TRBD2	TRBJ2-5	TRBV7-9	many	TGTGCCAGCAGCTTACCGCTAGCGGGAGCGGTGGAGACCCAGTACTTC	CASSLPLAGAVETQYF
-	TRBJ1-1	TRBV10-2	many	TGCGCCAGCAGTGAACCGGACAGCAGAGGGACTGAAGCTTTCTTT	CASSEPDSRGTEAFF
-	TRBJ1-2	TRBV20-1	-	TGCAGTGCTGCTAGCGGGAGATATGGCTACACCTTC	CSAASGRYGYTF